This paragraph reports one TCR beta chain. Participants came from 20 to 25 US areas, aged about 18 to 95 years. Grouping used clinical history reported by participants in a survey and questionnaire. For recovered donors of Cohort 3, there were two negative PCRs, clearance, or symptom resolution. Unmatched junction bases numbered 4, after V lost 1 base and J lost 3 bases. CDR3 length: 15 residues. Germline V gene sequence: CDR1 SGHAT, CDR2 FQNNGV. These data belong to a study of blood T cell repertoires in COVID-19. Study context: PBMCs, B-cell-depleted T cells, or T cells were the source of the cDNA or gDNA that made up the material.

Method: immunoSEQ multiplex PCR; TCRdb's copy keeps in-frame clones and lacks some. This table holds about 280,000 clones, approximately 88% found once. The chain is built from TRBV11-2 and TRBJ2-7; 9 bases fit TRBD1. Sequenced: PBMCs or T cells enriched from blood (not recorded which). This sequence was found in a middle-aged woman who had recovered from COVID-19. In DNA form, the CDR3 reads TGTGCCAGCAGCTTAGTTACGGGACAGGGCTACGAGCAGTACTTC. Protein: CASSLVTGQGYEQYF.